This entry lists 24 T cell receptor beta chains sequenced from one sample in a study of blood T cell repertoires in COVID-19. Sequencing was performed with immunoSEQ multiplex PCR; in TCRdb, only in-frame clones are kept and a portion is missing. The table has around 200,000 clones, about 78% seen once. The sample was peripheral blood. These receptor sequences come from a woman between 65 and 79 years old with acute or convalescent COVID-19.

In this sample, this clone turned up once. V is TRBV3-1 (or the pseudogene TRBV3-2) and J is TRBJ1-4, with D perhaps matching TRBD1 (6 bases). The CDR3 length is 14 residues. Trimming removed 4 bases at V and 3 bases at J, with 9 bases between. CDR1 LGHDT and CDR2 YNNKEL come from the germline V gene (reference sequence). The CDR3 region has the DNA TGTGCCAGCAGCCTACAGGGATCTAATGAAAAACTGTTTTTT. It is translated as CASSLQGSNEKLFF.

The gene calls are TRBV7-2 and TRBJ2-3; 7 nucleotides agree with TRBD2. The V gene's germline CDR1 is SGHTA and CDR2 FQGNSA. CDR3 length equals 13 residues. V lost 4 bases to trimming and J lost 8 bases; unmatched junction nucleotides: 6. The CDR3 bases are TGTGCCAGCAGCTCTGGGAGGGACGGTACGCAGTATTTT. Translating it yields CASSSGRDGTQYF. The whole variable domain, remainder taken from reference TRBV7-2 and TRBJ2-3, is GAGVSQSPSNKVTEKGKDVELRCDPISGHTALYWYRQSLGQGLEFLIYFQGNSAPDKSGLPSDRFSAERTGGSVSTLTIQRTQQEDSAVYLCASSSGRDGTQYFGPGTRLTVL.

J is TRBJ1-3 and V is TRBV14, with a possible D match to TRBD1 (6 bases). This CDR3 has 15 amino acids. The V and J ends lost 6 bases and 0 bases respectively, with 12 bases between them. Germline-derived CDR1 and CDR2 are SGHDN and FVKESK. The CDR3 loop is CASRSTGHSGNTIYF. CDR3 DNA: TGTGCCAGCAGATCAACAGGGCACTCTGGAAACACCATATATTTT.

The chain couples TRBV6-6 to TRBJ2-2; TRBD2 matches 8 bases. V was clipped by 5 bases and J by 3 bases; unmatched bases: 5. CDR1 is MNHNY, CDR2 SVGAGI, per germline (reference sequence). There are 15 residues in the CDR3. CDR3 coding DNA: TGTGCCAGCAGTCCCCGGGGGGGTCACACCGGGGAGCTGTTTTTT. Protein sequence: CASSPRGGHTGELFF.

The J gene is TRBJ2-2, the V gene TRBV11-2, with 8 bases identical to TRBD2. Germline CDR1 SGHAT, CDR2 FQNNGV. The CDR3 extends over 19 amino acids. V was clipped by 2 bases and J by 4 bases; unmatched bases: 15. For the CDR3, the DNA is TGTGCCAGCAGCTTACCGCGGGGTGAGCGGGAGTCAGTCACCGGGGAGCTGTTTTTT. Translation: CASSLPRGERESVTGELFF.

The chain recombines TRBV5-6 with TRBJ2-1; TRBD1 agrees at 7 bases. Unmatched junction bases numbered 9, after V lost 3 bases and J lost 3 bases. Germline loops: CDR1 SGHDT, CDR2 YYEEEE. The CDR3 length is 16 residues. CDR3 residues: CASSYGTAIYYNEQFF. CDR3 coding DNA: TGTGCCAGCAGCTACGGGACAGCAATATACTACAATGAGCAGTTCTTC.

V usage is TRBV20-1 and J usage is TRBJ2-7; TRBD1 is a possible D gene (5 bases). CDR1 DFQATT and CDR2 SNEGSKA come from the germline V gene (reference sequence). This CDR3 region has 12 residues. V was trimmed by 3 bases and J by 3 bases, leaving 9 bases between them. CDR3 loop: CSASQGLYEQYF. The CDR3 DNA reads as TGCAGTGCTAGTCAGGGTCTCTACGAGCAGTACTTC.

This chain links TRBV5-1 with TRBJ1-6; the D gene is possibly TRBD1 (6 bases). The CDR3 is 15 residues long. Germline V gives CDR1 SGHRS, CDR2 YFSETQ. Trimming stripped 0 bases from V and 5 bases from J, with 9 bases between. The DNA for the CDR3 is TGCGCCAGCAGCTTGGAGGGGGGGCATAATTCACCCCTCCACTTT. Translating gives CASSLEGGHNSPLHF.

The sample holds a few counts of this clone. The CDR3 here is CASSSSGVREKLFF. CDR3 nucleotide sequence: TGTGCCAGCAGCTCATCAGGGGTGCGTGAAAAACTGTTTTTT. The genes are TRBV7-9 and TRBJ1-4, with TRBD1 as a possible D gene (6 bases). V lost 4 bases and J 7 bases, leaving 13 bases between the germline ends. The germline V gene has CDR1 SEHNR and CDR2 FQNEAQ (reference sequence). This CDR3 comprises 14 residues.

This rearrangement joins TRBV18 to TRBJ2-1; 8 bases are a match to TRBD2. The V segment lost 3 bases and the J segment 9 bases; nucleotides outside the gene matches: 10. The CDR3 is 15 amino acids. Germline CDR1 KGHSH, CDR2 LQKENI. Here the CDR3 reads CASSPPSGRGGEQFF. CDR3 coding DNA: TGTGCCAGCTCACCTCCCAGCGGGAGAGGGGGTGAGCAGTTCTTC.

The rearrangement joins TRBV9 to TRBJ2-1; D might be TRBD1 (6 bases). In germline, CDR1 is SGDLS, CDR2 YYNGEE. Trimming removed 3 bases at V and 7 bases at J, with 11 bases between. The CDR3 totals 13 residues. The CDR3 DNA reads as TGTGCCAGCAGCGGATTTAGGGGGAATGAGCAGTTCTTC. It is translated as CASSGFRGNEQFF.

This chain links TRBV24-1 with TRBJ2-5; TRBD2 is a possible D gene (7 bases). Germline assignment: CDR1 KGHDR and CDR2 SFDVKD. This CDR3 is 15 amino acids long. V lost 5 bases to trimming and J lost 5 bases, with 17 bases between them. This CDR3 reads CATSGGGRGGETQYF. The CDR3 DNA sequence: TGTGCCACCAGTGGGGGGGGCAGGGGCGGTGAGACCCAGTACTTC.

This chain joins TRBV12-3 or TRBV12-4 and TRBJ1-2; D unresolved. V gave up 6 bases and J gave up 8 bases, with 16 bases separating them. The CDR3 length is 13 residues. The CDR3 DNA follows: TGTGCCAGCAGCCTAATAAGGCAGCGGGGCTACACCTTC. Translating gives CASSLIRQRGYTF.

This clone showed up just a few times. This specimen includes other DNA sequences encoding the same CDR3. The chain links TRBV11-2 to TRBJ2-1; tentative D call: TRBD2 (5 bases). Germline loops: CDR1 SGHAT, CDR2 FQNNGV. V was clipped by 2 bases and J by 6 bases, with 8 bases between them. CDR3 length: 13 amino acids. Here the CDR3 DNA reads TGTGCCAGCAGCTTAAAGGCGGGCAATGAGCAGTTCTTC. It specifies CASSLKAGNEQFF.

The chain carries TRBV3-1 (or the pseudogene TRBV3-2) and TRBJ2-7, with TRBD1 matching over 10 bases. The CDR3 covers 16 residues. Per the germline V gene, CDR1 is LGHDT and CDR2 is YNNKEL (reference sequence). Trimming at V came to 4 bases and at J to 4 bases, leaving 10 bases not matched to a gene. CDR3 nucleotides: TGTGCCAGCAGCCCTCTCCCCGGGACAGGGGCTTACGAGCAGTACTTC. It yields the protein CASSPLPGTGAYEQYF.

The rearrangement joins TRBV11-2 to TRBJ1-5, with unresolved D. This CDR3 spans 13 amino acids. Germline CDR1 and CDR2: SGHAT and FQNNGV. V was cut by 0 bases and J by 5 bases, with 5 bases left in between. CDR3 sequence: CASSLEEDQPQHF. CDR3 coding DNA: TGTGCCAGCAGCTTAGAGGAGGATCAGCCCCAGCATTTT.

The gene calls are TRBV6-1 and TRBJ2-5, with 8 bases matching TRBD2. The CDR3 covers 16 residues. Trimming cost V 1 base and J 9 bases; bases outside gene matches: 13. Per the germline V gene, CDR1 is MNHNS and CDR2 is SASEGT. CDR3 protein: CASSEGPAGVMGAQYF. The CDR3, as DNA: TGTGCCAGCAGTGAAGGTCCAGCGGGAGTAATGGGGGCCCAGTACTTC.

V gene TRBV28 combines with J gene TRBJ1-2, with 11 bases aligning to TRBD1. The V gene's germline CDR1 is MDHEN and CDR2 SYDVKM. V gave up 6 bases and J gave up 4 bases; unmatched junction bases: 4. This CDR3 is built from 14 residues. The CDR3 region is CASRGQGAPYGYTF. CDR3 coding DNA: TGTGCCAGCAGAGGACAGGGGGCCCCCTATGGCTACACCTTC.

This clone was recorded only once. The V and J genes are TRBV30 and TRBJ2-1, with 7 bases lining up with TRBD2. This CDR3 has 16 amino acids. CDR1 and CDR2 from the germline V gene are GTSNPN and SVGIG (reference sequence). J lost 4 bases, V lost 4 bases, and 13 bases had no gene match. CDR3: CAWTSRGSGRYNEQFF. The CDR3 coding sequence is TGTGCCTGGACCTCCCGCGGGAGCGGGCGGTACAATGAGCAGTTCTTC.

The table lists this clone with a few counts. The rearrangement links TRBV2 to TRBJ1-3, with D perhaps matching TRBD1 (5 bases). From germline, CDR1 is SNHLY and CDR2 FYNNEI. Trimming shortened V by 3 bases and J by 2 bases, and 5 bases separated the two germline ends. This CDR3 region has 13 residues. CDR3 sequence reads: CASSDRAGNTIYF. DNA for the CDR3: TGTGCCAGCAGTGACAGGGCTGGAAACACCATATATTTT. Filled out from reference TRBV2 and TRBJ1-3, the complete variable domain reads EPEVTQTPSHQVTQMGQEVILRCVPISNHLYFYWYRQILGQKVEFLVSFYNNEISEKSEIFDDQFSVERPDGSNFTLKIRSTKLEDSAMYFCASSDRAGNTIYFGEGSWLTVV.

The genes are TRBV6-5 and TRBJ2-2, with unresolved D. This CDR3 contains 15 residues. The V end lost 4 bases, the J end lost 6 bases, and 15 bases lay between the germline ends. Per the germline V gene, CDR1 is MNHEY and CDR2 is SVGAGI. The CDR3 protein is CASSLRLGWAGELFF. The CDR3 DNA is TGTGCCAGCAGTTTGCGTCTGGGCTGGGCCGGGGAGCTGTTTTTT.

The chain uses TRBV7-6 and TRBJ2-7, with 8 positions matching TRBD1. CDR3 length: 15 residues. After removal of 5 bases from V and 0 bases from J, the junction contained 6 bases not matched to a gene. Germline CDR1 reads SGHVS; CDR2 reads FNYEAQ. This CDR3 is CASSLAGTGSYEQYF. CDR3 DNA sequence: TGTGCCAGCAGCCTCGCCGGGACAGGCTCCTACGAGCAGTACTTC.

The chain combines TRBV5-6 with TRBJ2-3; the D is unclear. The germline V gene has CDR1 SGHDT and CDR2 YYEEEE. Trimming took off 0 bases at V and 6 bases at J, with 8 bases between the two ends. CDR3 size: 13 residues. The CDR3 reads CASSLAIRDTQYF. In DNA, the CDR3 is TGTGCCAGCAGCTTGGCCATTCGGGATACGCAGTATTTT.

V and J are TRBV30 and TRBJ2-7; TRBD2 matches 8 bases. The CDR3 runs to 14 residues. The J segment lost 5 bases and the V segment lost 2 bases, leaving 8 bases of the junction unmatched. Germline V gives CDR1 GTSNPN, CDR2 SVGIG (reference sequence). The chain's CDR3 is CAWSTTGGSHEQYF. CDR3 coding DNA: TGTGCCTGGAGTACTACGGGAGGGTCCCACGAGCAGTACTTC.